This T cell receptor beta chain was documented in a study of preoperative IRX-2 immunotherapy in early breast cancer. Produced via immunoSEQ multiplex PCR; TCRdb's table is partial and in-frame only. The sample has tens of thousands of clones; under 90% are singletons. Noted treatment: preoperative locoregional IRX-2 cytokine immunotherapy. Samples came from a phase Ib trial of preoperative locoregional IRX-2 cytokine immunotherapy. J lost 6 bases, V lost 4 bases, and 6 bases had no gene match. Germline V gene data show CDR1 as LNHDA and CDR2 as SQIVND (reference sequence). This CDR3 is built from 15 residues.

Material: tumor tissue, obtained after IRX-2 immunotherapy. The TCR comes from a human donor with breast cancer. This chain joins TRBV19 and TRBJ2-2; 9 bases are shared with TRBD1. The CDR3 coding sequence is TGTGCCAGTAGTACCCCGGACAGGGGAGCCGGGGAGCTGTTTTTT. This gives the protein CASSTPDRGAGELFF.